This T cell receptor beta chain was retrieved from a study of Graves' ophthalmopathy and Graves' hyperthyroidism. Study-level points and caveats: Most clonotypes expanded in thyroid above 0.001 frequency were present in blood too. Ophthalmopathy cases were distinguished from stable hyperthyroidism by a 13-signature model, reaching about 85% sensitivity and around 77% specificity.

This CDR3 region has 14 residues. The germline CDR1 and CDR2 sequences are SNHLY and FYNNEI. The J segment lost 6 bases and the V segment lost 8 bases, leaving 9 bases of the junction unmatched. About this clonotype itself: Its target is not known.

TCR beta CDR3 regions were amplified from RNA transcripts. RT-PCR in the first round used HTBI primers; a second-round multiplex PCR followed. One entry per CDR3 protein, called by TCRdb with MiXCR from the multiplex PCR reads. The sample records more than 1,000,000 distinct CDR3 sequences, about two fifths being singletons. The rearrangement uses TRBV2 and TRBJ2-2; TRBD1 agrees at 7 bases. The sample was peripheral blood or thyroid tissue (not recorded which). This clonotype was obtained from an adult man with Graves' hyperthyroidism. The CDR3 nucleotides read TGTGCCAGCGACAGACAGGGCCGGTCCGGGGAGCTGTTTTTT. Its translation is CASDRQGRSGELFF.